Listed below are T cell receptor beta chains from one sample, sequenced in a study of human T cells and chemical hapten exposure. TCRdb redid the calling of the RACE reads with MiXCR, one entry per CDR3 protein. The table includes some 88,000 distinct CDR3 sequences, 11% detected once. The material was whole blood, obtained in connection with sensitization to the hapten diphenylcyclopropenone (DPC). All receptors come from a man between 40 and 49 years old with alopecia areata. Some clones in this sample may be carry-over from other donors' samples. The CDR3 runs from the conserved cysteine through the conserved F or W. The D gene is left open where the match is weak. Some rows mark clone size as missing; the rest say once, few, many or name a class of expanded clone.

>.|.|TRBV7-2|TRBJ2-3
CASSRANTQYF
TGTGCCAGCAGCCGAGCGAATACGCAGTATTTT
>.|.|TRBV6-1|TRBJ2-3
CASVTGSGHRTQYF
TGTGCCAGCGTAACCGGGAGTGGTCATCGTACGCAGTATTTT
>.|.|TRBV5-5|TRBJ1-2
CASSRRREANYGYTF
TGTGCCAGCAGCCGGAGGAGAGAGGCAAACTATGGCTACACCTTC
>.|.|TRBV20-1|TRBJ2-3
CSASGSHTVADTQYF
TGCAGTGCTAGTGGGAGTCATACAGTGGCAGATACGCAGTATTTT
>.|few|TRBV24-1|TRBJ2-1
CATSDQTSYNEQFF
TGTGCCACCAGTGACCAGACTAGTTACAATGAGCAGTTCTTC
>.|.|TRBV9|TRBJ2-3
CASSGSGYLKTSTDTQYF
TGTGCCAGCAGCGGGAGCGGATATCTAAAAACTAGCACAGATACGCAGTATTTT
>TRBD1|.|TRBV3-1|TRBJ1-3
CASSLRTGTNTIYF
TGTGCCAGCAGCCTCCGGACAGGGACAAACACCATATATTTT
>.|.|TRBV7-9|TRBJ2-7
CASSSEATWTSRSSYEQYF
TGTGCCAGCAGCTCGGAGGCTACTTGGACATCCAGGAGCTCCTACGAGCAGTACTTC
>.|many|TRBV12-3/TRBV12-4|TRBJ2-3
CASSSDRADTQYF
TGTGCCAGCAGCTCCGACAGAGCCGATACGCAGTATTTT
>TRBD2|.|TRBV25-1|TRBJ2-7
CASSSTSVSYEQYF
TGTGCCAGCAGTAGTACTAGCGTCTCCTACGAGCAGTACTTC
>.|many|TRBV6-5|TRBJ2-7
CASSSQTRVIEQYF
TGTGCCAGCAGTTCGCAAACTAGGGTCATCGAGCAGTACTTC
>TRBD2|.|TRBV28|TRBJ2-7
CAIRGGDYEQYF
TGTGCCATTCGGGGGGGGGACTACGAGCAGTACTTC
>TRBD2|few|TRBV24-1|TRBJ2-3
CATGTSGSTDTQYF
TGTGCCACCGGGACTAGCGGGAGCACAGATACGCAGTATTTT
>TRBD2|few|TRBV5-1|TRBJ2-3
CASGGLANTDTQYF
TGCGCCAGCGGGGGACTAGCAAACACAGATACGCAGTATTTT
>.|few|TRBV28|TRBJ2-7
CASSPSGARSSYEQYF
TGTGCCAGCAGTCCATCGGGGGCGCGGAGCTCCTACGAGCAGTACTTC
>.|.|TRBV10-3|TRBJ1-1
CAISESRGGMNTEAFF
TGTGCCATCAGTGAGTCGAGAGGGGGGATGAACACTGAAGCTTTCTTT
>.|few|TRBV29-1|TRBJ1-1
CSGTVLNTEAFF
TGCAGCGGGACGGTTCTGAACACTGAAGCTTTCTTT
>.|few|TRBV28|TRBJ2-7
CASSFGRGPYEQYF
TGTGCCAGCAGTTTCGGACGGGGACCCTACGAGCAGTACTTC
>TRBD2|few|TRBV28|TRBJ2-7
CASSLNEGLAGVEQYF
TGTGCCAGCAGTTTAAATGAGGGACTAGCGGGAGTCGAGCAGTACTTC
>.|.|TRBV29-1|TRBJ1-1
CSVKNQEAFF
TGCAGCGTTAAGAATCAGGAAGCTTTCTTT
>TRBD2|.|TRBV6-2/TRBV6-3|TRBJ2-3
CASSYSLAGGLKDTQYF
TGTGCCAGCAGTTACTCGCTAGCGGGAGGGCTTAAAGATACGCAGTATTTT
>TRBD1|.|TRBV5-1|TRBJ2-3
CASSLGQGSDTQYF
TGCGCCAGCAGCTTGGGACAGGGGTCAGATACGCAGTATTTT
>.|many|TRBV7-2|TRBJ2-5
CASSLVAAVQETQYF
TGTGCCAGCAGCTTAGTAGCAGCGGTCCAAGAGACCCAGTACTTC
>.|.|TRBV24-1|TRBJ2-1
CATSDLQWGTGHNEQFF
TGTGCCACCAGTGATTTGCAGTGGGGGACTGGACACAATGAGCAGTTCTTC
>.|many|TRBV28|TRBJ1-3
CASSLLGAGNTIYF
TGTGCCAGCAGTTTATTAGGCGCTGGAAACACCATATATTTT
>.|.|TRBV7-2|TRBJ2-7
CASSLVDSFYEQYF
TGTGCCAGCAGCTTAGTGGACAGCTTCTACGAGCAGTACTTC
>TRBD2|.|TRBV20-1|TRBJ2-7
CSADATSGNLYEQYF
TGCAGTGCCGACGCTACTAGCGGGAACCTCTACGAGCAGTACTTC
>.|.|TRBV5-8|TRBJ1-5
CASSIGQNSNQPQHF
TGTGCCAGCAGCATCGGACAGAATAGCAATCAGCCCCAGCATTTT
>.|.|TRBV5-1|TRBJ2-5
CASSLSEIETQYF
TGCGCCAGCAGCTTGTCTGAGATAGAGACCCAGTACTTC
>TRBD2|.|TRBV6-2/TRBV6-3|TRBJ2-1
CASSYPGLGTYNEQFF
TGTGCCAGCAGTTACCCGGGACTAGGCACCTACAATGAGCAGTTCTTC